The TCR beta chain under discussion was sequenced for a study of control samples from healthy donors and cancer patients. Profiled with immunoSEQ multiplex PCR; TCRdb holds only in-frame clones, not every one. The table records some 150,000 clones, 90% to 95% of them present only once. CDR1 is LGHNA, CDR2 YSLEER, per germline. Trimming cost V 0 bases and J 6 bases, with 12 bases left between them. The CDR3 consists of 15 residues. Sample: blood. J is TRBJ2-1 and V is TRBV4-3, with a tentative D call TRBD1 (6 bases). This clonotype was obtained from a man aged 35-49 years in good health. This CDR3 is CASSQDRGTPNEQFF. The CDR3, as DNA: TGCGCCAGCAGCCAAGATAGGGGGACCCCCAATGAGCAGTTCTTC.